This is a list of T cell receptor beta chains from one sample in a study of OX40 agonist ivuxolimab in advanced cancers. Sequencing was performed with immunoSEQ multiplex PCR; in TCRdb, only in-frame clones are kept and a portion is missing. The sample comprises approximately 65,000 clones, around 90% of which are singletons, and around 1% rests with the top ten. The sequenced sample was CD4+ or CD8+ T cells sorted from blood, obtained in a trial of the OX40 agonist ivuxolimab. The source of these receptors is an adult with an advanced solid tumor such as melanoma, head and neck, liver or kidney cancer. CDR3s include the opening cysteine and the closing phenylalanine or tryptophan. The D gene is left open where the match is weak. Clone size is stated in some rows and not others, as once, few, many or a class when expanded.

j_call: TRBJ2-4
v_call: TRBV9
d_call: TRBD1
clone_size: .
cdr3_aa: CASSVEGQQNIQYF
cdr3_nt: TGTGCCAGCAGCGTAGAGGGACAGCAAAACATTCAGTACTTC

j_call: TRBJ1-2
v_call: TRBV2
d_call: TRBD1
clone_size: few
cdr3_aa: CASKGQAFSRYTF
cdr3_nt: TGTGCCAGCAAGGGACAGGCTTTCTCTCGCTACACCTTC

j_call: TRBJ2-1
v_call: TRBV11-2
d_call: .
clone_size: .
cdr3_aa: CASSPGAFSYNEQFF
cdr3_nt: TGTGCCAGCAGCCCAGGCGCTTTCTCCTACAATGAGCAGTTCTTC

j_call: TRBJ1-1
v_call: TRBV20-1
d_call: TRBD1
clone_size: few
cdr3_aa: CSARDREAFF
cdr3_nt: TGCAGTGCTAGGGACAGGGAAGCTTTCTTT

j_call: TRBJ2-5
v_call: TRBV6-5
d_call: TRBD1
clone_size: .
cdr3_aa: CASSYRGQGETQYF
cdr3_nt: TGTGCCAGCAGTTACAGGGGGCAGGGCGAGACCCAGTACTTC

j_call: TRBJ2-7
v_call: TRBV6-6
d_call: .
clone_size: .
cdr3_aa: CASSQRGRDTYEQYF
cdr3_nt: TGTGCCAGCAGTCAAAGGGGGAGGGACACTTACGAGCAGTACTTC

j_call: TRBJ2-5
v_call: TRBV7-9
d_call: TRBD2
clone_size: .
cdr3_aa: CASSVPQGLAETQYF
cdr3_nt: TGTGCCAGCAGCGTCCCACAGGGACTAGCGGAGACCCAGTACTTC

j_call: TRBJ1-6
v_call: TRBV4-2
d_call: TRBD1
clone_size: .
cdr3_aa: CASSLRQGAGNSPLHF
cdr3_nt: TGTGCCAGCAGCCTCAGACAGGGGGCGGGTAATTCACCCCTCCACTTT

j_call: TRBJ2-3
v_call: TRBV18
d_call: .
clone_size: .
cdr3_aa: CASSTRTDTQYF
cdr3_nt: TGTGCCAGCTCAACACGCACAGATACGCAGTATTTT

j_call: TRBJ2-5
v_call: TRBV19
d_call: .
clone_size: once
cdr3_aa: CASTQNPGGETQYF
cdr3_nt: TGTGCCAGTACTCAAAACCCTGGAGGAGAGACCCAGTACTTC

j_call: TRBJ1-4
v_call: TRBV5-4
d_call: .
clone_size: .
cdr3_aa: CASSPWPTNEKLFF
cdr3_nt: TGTGCCAGCAGCCCCTGGCCGACTAATGAAAAACTGTTTTTT

j_call: TRBJ2-3
v_call: TRBV10-3
d_call: .
clone_size: .
cdr3_aa: CAISASKSTDTQYF
cdr3_nt: TGTGCCATCAGTGCGTCGAAGAGCACAGATACGCAGTATTTT

j_call: TRBJ2-2
v_call: TRBV5-1
d_call: .
clone_size: .
cdr3_aa: CASSFRGDTGELFF
cdr3_nt: TGCGCCAGCAGCTTTCGGGGAGACACCGGGGAGCTGTTTTTT

j_call: TRBJ1-4
v_call: TRBV4-2
d_call: TRBD1
clone_size: .
cdr3_aa: CASSPNKDRNEKLFF
cdr3_nt: TGTGCCAGCAGCCCCAACAAGGACAGGAATGAAAAACTGTTTTTT

j_call: TRBJ2-2
v_call: TRBV30
d_call: .
clone_size: .
cdr3_aa: CAWSVPFGFTGELFF
cdr3_nt: TGTGCCTGGAGTGTACCTTTCGGATTCACCGGGGAGCTGTTTTTT

j_call: TRBJ2-5
v_call: TRBV6-5
d_call: TRBD2
clone_size: .
cdr3_aa: CASSYSGTRGETQYF
cdr3_nt: TGTGCCAGCAGTTACTCCGGGACTAGGGGCGAGACCCAGTACTTC

j_call: TRBJ1-2
v_call: TRBV6-6
d_call: .
clone_size: once
cdr3_aa: CASSYSSRGNGYTF
cdr3_nt: TGTGCCAGCAGTTACTCGAGTAGGGGAAATGGCTACACCTTC

j_call: TRBJ2-5
v_call: TRBV2
d_call: TRBD2
clone_size: .
cdr3_aa: CASRVGGASARTSETQYF
cdr3_nt: TGTGCCAGCAGGGTCGGGGGGGCCAGTGCCCGAACATCAGAGACCCAGTACTTC

j_call: TRBJ2-1
v_call: TRBV7-9
d_call: .
clone_size: .
cdr3_aa: CASSPPAGQYNEQFF
cdr3_nt: TGTGCCAGCAGCCCCCCGGCGGGGCAATACAATGAGCAGTTCTTC

j_call: TRBJ1-2
v_call: TRBV5-1
d_call: TRBD1
clone_size: .
cdr3_aa: CASSLEGQPEIYGYTF
cdr3_nt: TGCGCCAGCAGCTTGGAGGGACAGCCCGAGATCTATGGCTACACCTTC

j_call: TRBJ2-7
v_call: TRBV12-5
d_call: .
clone_size: .
cdr3_aa: CASGRPTGLHEQYF
cdr3_nt: TGTGCTAGTGGACGCCCCACAGGGTTGCACGAGCAGTACTTC

j_call: TRBJ1-6
v_call: TRBV27
d_call: .
clone_size: few
cdr3_aa: CASGGTGSSTLHF
cdr3_nt: TGTGCCAGCGGGGGCACCGGGAGTTCGACCCTCCACTTT

j_call: TRBJ2-3
v_call: TRBV6-1
d_call: .
clone_size: .
cdr3_aa: CASRRSSQSTDTQYF
cdr3_nt: TGTGCCAGCAGGAGGTCCTCTCAATCCACAGATACGCAGTATTTT

j_call: TRBJ1-6
v_call: TRBV5-4
d_call: .
clone_size: .
cdr3_aa: CASSNGLGPNSPLHF
cdr3_nt: TGTGCCAGCAGCAATGGACTGGGGCCCAATTCACCCCTCCACTTT

j_call: TRBJ1-3
v_call: TRBV7-6
d_call: .
clone_size: .
cdr3_aa: CASSPQGGSGNTIYF
cdr3_nt: TGTGCCAGCAGCCCCCAGGGAGGCTCTGGAAACACCATATATTTT

j_call: TRBJ1-1
v_call: TRBV7-8
d_call: .
clone_size: .
cdr3_aa: CASSPSLNTEAFF
cdr3_nt: TGTGCCAGCAGCCCCAGTTTGAACACTGAAGCTTTCTTT

j_call: TRBJ1-1
v_call: TRBV11-2
d_call: .
clone_size: .
cdr3_aa: CASSLDSAGGVLLENTEAFF
cdr3_nt: TGTGCCAGCAGCTTAGATTCAGCCGGCGGGGTTTTATTAGAGAACACTGAAGCTTTCTTT

j_call: TRBJ1-1
v_call: TRBV6-5
d_call: .
clone_size: few
cdr3_aa: CASTQGGNTEAFF
cdr3_nt: TGTGCCAGCACCCAAGGAGGTAACACTGAAGCTTTCTTT

j_call: TRBJ2-3
v_call: TRBV30
d_call: .
clone_size: .
cdr3_aa: CAWRASTDTQYF
cdr3_nt: TGTGCCTGGAGGGCTAGCACAGATACGCAGTATTTT

j_call: TRBJ2-6
v_call: TRBV5-4
d_call: .
clone_size: once
cdr3_aa: CASSLYLVSGANVLTF
cdr3_nt: TGTGCCAGCAGCTTGTACTTGGTCTCTGGGGCCAACGTCCTGACTTTC

j_call: TRBJ1-1
v_call: TRBV7-8
d_call: .
clone_size: .
cdr3_aa: CASSAYKNTEAFF
cdr3_nt: TGTGCCAGCAGCGCATATAAGAACACTGAAGCTTTCTTT

j_call: TRBJ1-1
v_call: TRBV27
d_call: .
clone_size: .
cdr3_aa: CASSPFRDGGRMGTEAFF
cdr3_nt: TGTGCCAGCAGTCCCTTCCGGGACGGGGGGCGGATGGGCACTGAAGCTTTCTTT

j_call: TRBJ1-3
v_call: TRBV6-6
d_call: TRBD1
clone_size: once
cdr3_aa: CASSYPGTGRDTIYF
cdr3_nt: TGTGCCAGCAGCTACCCCGGGACAGGGAGGGACACCATATATTTT

j_call: TRBJ1-1
v_call: TRBV6-1
d_call: .
clone_size: .
cdr3_aa: CASSDLIRRNTEAFF
cdr3_nt: TGTGCCAGCAGTGATTTGATCAGGCGTAACACTGAAGCTTTCTTT

j_call: TRBJ2-1
v_call: TRBV10-3
d_call: .
clone_size: .
cdr3_aa: CAISEGGRYNEQFF
cdr3_nt: TGTGCCATCAGTGAGGGGGGACGCTACAATGAGCAGTTCTTC

j_call: TRBJ2-6
v_call: TRBV2
d_call: .
clone_size: .
cdr3_aa: CASSGGGGANVLTF
cdr3_nt: TGTGCCAGCAGTGGAGGGGGAGGGGCCAACGTCCTGACTTTC

j_call: TRBJ2-7
v_call: TRBV10-3
d_call: .
clone_size: few
cdr3_aa: CAISESMDRGHEQYF
cdr3_nt: TGTGCCATCAGTGAGTCTATGGACAGAGGCCACGAGCAGTACTTC